This section outlines one T cell receptor (beta chain) sequence together with its context. These data come from a study of OX40 agonist ivuxolimab in advanced cancers. TCRdb keeps only in-frame clones here, not all; method: immunoSEQ multiplex PCR. This table holds some 55,000 clones, around 85% found once. The sample was CD4+ or CD8+ T cells sorted from blood, taken in a trial of the OX40 agonist ivuxolimab. The origin of this receptor is an adult with an advanced solid tumor such as melanoma, head and neck, liver or kidney cancer.

As DNA, the CDR3 is TGTGCCAGCTCACCGCCGGGACAGGGAACCGGGGAGCTGTTTTTT. Amino acid sequence: CASSPPGQGTGELFF. The chain links TRBV18 to TRBJ2-2, with 9 bases aligning to TRBD1. The junction had 4 bases not matched to a gene; V was cut back by 3 bases and J by 5 bases. CDR1 is KGHSH and CDR2 is LQKENI in the germline V gene. This CDR3 has 15 amino acids.